This T cell receptor beta chain was found in a study of T cell responses to AZD1222 COVID-19 vaccine (dated by TCRdb to about 2021). The study in broad terms: AZD1222 recipients given second doses at about 4 weeks or at about 12 weeks were pooled, since spike-specific TCR depth and breadth were not found to differ between the two schedules. TCR sequencing was performed for roughly 250 trial participants, of whom about 200 were given two doses of AZD1222 and some 26 were given two doses of MenACWY control vaccine. Trial participants were enrolled into age subgroups of 18-55, 56-69 and 70-plus years, which contained 148, 28 and 57 TCR-sequenced participants, respectively. Summary of the overall study and its limitations: Most participants were white British and females outnumbered males, and the authors suggested that clonal diversity may have been underestimated. Because no samples from the day 14 peak response were available, repertoires could be characterized only after the peak T cell response. A significant rise in spike-specific TCR breadth and depth was observed after two AZD1222 doses relative to day 0 and relative to MenACWY recipients. Conclusions about previously exposed vaccinees are limited because only 6 or 7 AZD1222 recipients were SARS-CoV-2 seropositive at baseline. The whole spike protein was spanned by vaccine-associated CD4 TCRs, and dominant responses were seen in regions 160-218 and 743-854. The 56-69-year group was small, and its depth increase did not reach significance, likely because of low power. Reportedly, close to half of the unique spike-specific TCRs recognized epitopes lying outside the regions that are mutated in the B.1.351 and B.1.1.7 variants.

Taken with the paper, the label for time point translates to: baseline before first vaccination. Vaccinee samples were obtained from the UK trials COV001 and COV002, which included a single-blind randomized controlled phase 2/3 trial of AZD1222 (ChAdOx1 nCoV-19) in healthy adults. For TCRbeta chain sequencing, PBMC samples from trial participants were taken at day 0 and at day 28 after the second dose. The CDR3 runs 17 amino acids, cysteine and phenylalanine included. Only the CDR3 part of the read is kept: 51 bases, read in frame from the first base. The germline V gene yields ENHRY for CDR1 and SYGVKD for CDR2. The V and J ends are trimmed by 4 bases and 7 bases, leaving 23 bases between them. The CDR3 regions of human TCRbeta chains were subjected to immunosequencing. Turning to the authors' computational methods: Repertoire TCRs were checked for matches against a reference library of SARS-CoV-2-specific TCRs that had been generated using the MIRA antigen-specificity platform. Breadth meant the fraction of unique TCRs that were SARS-CoV-2-associated, whereas depth meant the fraction of total T cells that were SARS-CoV-2-associated. Using the MIRA data, each spike-specific TCR was assigned both to the spike region to which the TCR was reactive and to a CD4 or CD8 class. Log10-transformed breadth and depth values were compared by one-way ANOVA with Sidak's multiple comparisons tests. TCRdb limited this immuneACCESS table to in-frame rearrangements with V and J called. A share of clones is missing; checked studies link under half to unresolved V genes, and the rest is unexplained. V and J calls and clone size are as listed in that table; D and trimming were resolved from the DNA. For this sample the table gives 150,000 to 180,000 clones, of which roughly nine tenths were detected only once. 18% of the sample lies in the top ten.

In the case of this clone: Its antigen is still unknown. Base qualities are not recorded, but no much larger clone differs from it by a single base.

The rearrangement joined TRBV10-3 to TRBJ2-1; the D call is tentative, TRBD1 or TRBD2, as each matches 6 bases. The clonotype was recovered from an adult in good health. The sample here was peripheral blood, taken on day 0 of AZD1222 vaccination. The CDR3 reads CAISAGVQGERLNEQFF. The DNA sequence is TGTGCCATCAGTGCGGGGGTACAGGGAGAGAGGCTAAATGAGCAGTTCTTC.